The 32 T cell receptor beta chains in this list originate from one sample, sequenced in a study of blood T cell repertoires in COVID-19. The assay was immunoSEQ multiplex PCR, and TCRdb's table has in-frame clones only and misses some. The sample holds roughly 440,000 clones, 70% to 90% seen once. Sequences were obtained from peripheral blood. The receptors were gathered from a woman aged 45-65 years with COVID-19, enrolled during active disease.

The chain carries TRBV7-2 and TRBJ1-3; D gene unclear. The germline V and J ends were trimmed by 2 bases and 4 bases, with 6 bases remaining between them. Germline lookup yields CDR1 SGHTA and CDR2 FQGNSA. This CDR3 region has 13 residues. CDR3 loop: CASSLNSGNTIYF. CDR3 nucleotide sequence: TGTGCCAGCAGCTTAAACAGCGGAAACACCATATATTTT.

The V gene is TRBV3-1 (or the pseudogene TRBV3-2), the J gene TRBJ2-3, with TRBD2 matching 10 bases. V shed 3 bases, J shed 0 bases, and the junction held 9 bases outside the gene matches. Germline loops: CDR1 LGHDT, CDR2 YNNKEL (reference sequence). This CDR3 is built from 18 residues. Here the CDR3 reads CASSQGVLAGVSTDTQYF. CDR3 nucleotides: TGTGCCAGCAGCCAGGGGGTCCTAGCGGGGGTGAGCACAGATACGCAGTATTTT.

The gene calls are TRBV6-4 and TRBJ1-1; 7 bases fit TRBD1. The V and J ends lost 5 bases and 5 bases, in that order; junction bases with no gene match: 5. The germline gives CDR1 MRHNA, CDR2 SNTAGT. The CDR3 contains 13 residues. This CDR3 reads CASSTTGNTEAFF. CDR3 nucleotides: TGTGCCAGCAGTACGACAGGGAATACTGAAGCTTTCTTT.

This chain connects TRBV5-4 to TRBJ1-2, with D uncertain. The CDR3 runs 13 residues. In germline, CDR1 is SGHNT, CDR2 YYREEE (reference sequence). Trimming left V 2 bases short and J 1 base short, with 6 bases between. CDR3 DNA sequence: TGTGCCAGCAGCTTACGCGATAACTATGGCTACACCTTC. Translating gives CASSLRDNYGYTF.

J is TRBJ1-1 and V is TRBV3-1 (or the pseudogene TRBV3-2); no definite D call. This CDR3 comprises 15 residues. Per germline, CDR1 LGHDT and CDR2 YNNKEL (reference sequence). Trimming took 3 bases from V and 5 from J, leaving 16 bases between them. The CDR3 DNA reads as TGTGCCAGCAGCCATGGAGGAGGGATCGGGACTGAAGCTTTCTTT. Its translation: CASSHGGGIGTEAFF.

This chain's CDR3 is CASSQDRSNSPLHF. CDR3 coding DNA: TGTGCCAGCAGCCAAGATCGGAGTAATTCACCCCTCCACTTT. The chain recombines TRBV3-1 (or the pseudogene TRBV3-2) with TRBJ1-6; D unclear. The CDR3 covers 14 residues. The germline V gene has CDR1 LGHDT and CDR2 YNNKEL (reference sequence). Trimming pared 0 bases from V and 6 bases from J, leaving 6 bases between.

The chain joins TRBV9 to TRBJ2-2, with D uncertain. Trimming shortened V by 5 bases and J by 0 bases, and 8 bases separated the two germline ends. Per germline, CDR1 SGDLS and CDR2 YYNGEE. The CDR3 is made up of 14 amino acids. In DNA, the CDR3 is TGTGCCAGCAGGCGCCTCGCGAACACCGGGGAGCTGTTTTTT. It specifies CASRRLANTGELFF.

The chain employs TRBV3-1 (or the pseudogene TRBV3-2) and TRBJ1-5, with 8 bases aligning to TRBD1. The V gene's germline CDR1 is LGHDT and CDR2 YNNKEL (reference sequence). This CDR3 comprises 15 residues. J gave up 6 bases and V 1 base, and 5 bases lay outside the gene matches. The CDR3 nucleotides are TGTGCCAGCAGCCAAGGGACAGGGAGTAGTCAGCCCCAGCATTTT. It is translated as CASSQGTGSSQPQHF.

V gene TRBV27 combines with J gene TRBJ1-1, with 7 bases identical to TRBD1. From germline, CDR1 is MNHEY and CDR2 SMNVEV (reference sequence). The CDR3 is made up of 17 amino acids. The J segment lost 0 bases and the V segment lost 1 base, leaving 8 bases of the junction unmatched. The CDR3 region is CASSLYTGQALNTEAFF. DNA for the CDR3: TGTGCCAGCAGTTTATACACCGGACAGGCACTGAACACTGAAGCTTTCTTT.

The chain is built from TRBV4-1 and TRBJ2-1, with 10 bases aligning to TRBD2. The CDR3 covers 19 residues. The V and J ends lost 2 bases and 9 bases, in that order; junction bases with no gene match: 19. Per the germline V gene, CDR1 is MGHRA and CDR2 is YSYEKL. In DNA, the CDR3 is TGCGCCAGCAGCCAAAGGTCCCAAGCGGGGGGGCGATTTATGGGTGAGCAGTTCTTC. Translating it yields CASSQRSQAGGRFMGEQFF.

This rearrangement joins TRBV10-2 to TRBJ1-1, with 11 bases aligning to TRBD1. From germline, CDR1 is WSHSY and CDR2 SAAADI. V lost 6 bases, J lost 5 bases, and 5 bases stayed unmatched. The CDR3 extends over 14 amino acids. The CDR3 nucleotides read TGCGCCAGCAGACCAGGGACAGGGGGAACTGAAGCTTTCTTT. As protein: CASRPGTGGTEAFF.

The rearrangement links TRBV29-1 to TRBJ2-2; 12 nucleotides line up with TRBD1. The CDR3 runs 15 residues. The germline V gene has CDR1 SQVTM and CDR2 ANQGSEA. Unmatched junction bases numbered 7, after V lost 7 bases and J lost 4 bases. DNA of the CDR3: TGCAGCGCCCGGGACAGGGGGCTTGGCACCGGGGAGCTGTTTTTT. Its protein product is CSARDRGLGTGELFF.

The CDR3 protein is CASSYATGSGSYGYTF. The CDR3, as DNA: TGTGCCAGCAGTTACGCGACGGGTTCGGGGTCCTATGGCTACACCTTC. This chain links TRBV6-2 or TRBV6-3 with TRBJ1-2; D ambiguous. V lost 2 bases, J lost 4 bases, and 17 bases lay in between. The CDR3 sequence is 16 residues long. Germline V CDR1 and CDR2: MNHEY, SVGEGT.

CDR3 region: CAISPGPLNTEAFF. The DNA for the CDR3 is TGTGCCATCAGTCCTGGGCCCCTGAACACTGAAGCTTTCTTT. V usage is TRBV10-3 and J usage is TRBJ1-1; D uncertain. Germline CDR1 ENHRY, CDR2 SYGVKD. There are 14 residues in the CDR3. Between the trimmed V and J ends, which lost 5 bases and 0 bases, there was a span of 10 bases.

This rearrangement joins TRBV5-6 to TRBJ1-2; tentative D call: TRBD1 (6 bases). The CDR3 consists of 14 residues. V dropped 4 bases and J dropped 7 bases, with 17 bases sitting between them. CDR1 and CDR2 from the germline V gene are SGHDT and YYEEEE. This chain's CDR3 is CASSITGGSGGYTF. The DNA for the CDR3 is TGTGCCAGCAGCATAACTGGGGGCTCGGGTGGCTACACCTTC.

V gene TRBV6-5 combines with J gene TRBJ1-5, with D uncertain. The CDR3 totals 11 residues. Germline V gives CDR1 MNHEY, CDR2 SVGAGI. V lost 6 bases and J 5 bases, leaving 5 bases between the germline ends. The CDR3 loop is CASSADQPQHF. The CDR3 DNA is TGTGCCAGCAGCGCAGATCAGCCCCAGCATTTT.

The chain joins TRBV4-2 to TRBJ2-7; D might be TRBD1 (5 bases). The V end was cut by 0 bases, the J end by 0 bases, with 9 bases between. Germline V gene lookup returns CDR1 LGHNA and CDR2 YNFKEQ. This CDR3 has 15 amino acids. CDR3 in amino acids: CASSQEDTPSYEQYF. CDR3 DNA sequence: TGTGCCAGCAGCCAAGAGGACACCCCCTCCTACGAGCAGTACTTC.

The genes are TRBV11-2 and TRBJ2-7; perhaps TRBD2 as D (5 bases). Germline CDR1 is SGHAT and CDR2 is FQNNGV. The CDR3 sequence is 12 residues long. V was cut by 5 bases and J by 7 bases, with 12 bases left in between. DNA for the CDR3: TGTGCCAGCAGCATTGGTCCGGGAGAGCAGTACTTC. Translation: CASSIGPGEQYF.

This rearrangement joins TRBV5-6 to TRBJ2-7; 7 bases line up with TRBD2. J gave up 2 bases and V 0 bases, and 8 bases lay outside the gene matches. Germline CDR1 is SGHDT and CDR2 is YYEEEE. The CDR3 length is 16 residues. CDR3 residues: CASSLDPSGVTYEQYF. The DNA for the CDR3 is TGTGCCAGCAGCTTGGATCCCAGCGGGGTTACCTACGAGCAGTACTTC.

The rearrangement joins TRBV7-9 to TRBJ2-7; 7 bases agree with TRBD2. J lost 5 bases, V lost 8 bases, and 9 bases had no gene match. The CDR3 runs 13 residues. CDR1 and CDR2 (germline): SEHNR, FQNEAQ (reference sequence). CDR3 in amino acids: CASVLIGGNEQYF. The CDR3 bases are TGTGCCAGCGTTTTAATCGGGGGGAACGAGCAGTACTTC.

The chain employs TRBV9 and TRBJ2-5; the match to TRBD2 covers 7 bases. CDR3 size: 14 residues. CDR1 and CDR2 (germline): SGDLS, YYNGEE. Losses at the gene ends were 6 bases for V and 5 bases for J; bases not matched to a gene: 10. The CDR3 sequence: CASTHGGGSETQYF. The CDR3 DNA is TGTGCCAGCACCCATGGGGGGGGGTCCGAGACCCAGTACTTC.

This clone was seen more than once but under ten times. The chain employs TRBV15 and TRBJ1-5; TRBD1 might be the D (6 bases). The V gene lost 5 bases and the J gene lost 2 bases, with 16 bases spanning the gap. This CDR3 contains 16 residues. Per germline, CDR1 LNHNV and CDR2 YYDKDF (reference sequence). DNA of the CDR3: TGTGCCACCAGCGGTAGGGGGTTTCGTGGCAATCAGCCCCAGCATTTT. The encoded protein is CATSGRGFRGNQPQHF. The full variable domain, its missing parts supplied by reference TRBV15 and TRBJ1-5, is DAMVIQNPRYQVTQFGKPVTLSCSQTLNHNVMYWYQQKSSQAPKLLFHYYDKDFNNEADTPDNFQSRRPNTSFCFLDIRSPGLGDTAMYLCATSGRGFRGNQPQHFGDGTRLSIL.

The rearrangement joins TRBV28 to TRBJ1-6; D is unresolved. CDR3 length equals 12 residues. Trimming took off 5 bases at V and 7 bases at J, with 6 bases between the two ends. The germline CDR1 and CDR2 sequences are MDHEN and SYDVKM. Here the CDR3 DNA reads TGTGCCAGCAGTGAGGCCAATTCACCCCTCCACTTT. Amino acids: CASSEANSPLHF. The variable domain in full, with the rest retrieved from reference TRBV28 and TRBJ1-6, is DVKVTQSSRYLVKRTGEKVFLECVQDMDHENMFWYRQDPGLGLRLIYFSYDVKMKEKGDIPEGYSVSREKKERFSLILESASTNQTSMYLCASSEANSPLHFGNGTRLTVT.

The V and J genes are TRBV11-2 and TRBJ2-1; perhaps TRBD2 as D (5 bases). The CDR3 contains 11 residues. CDR1 is SGHAT, CDR2 FQNNGV, per germline. Trimming removed 1 base at V and 10 bases at J, with 5 bases between. DNA for the CDR3: TGTGCCAGCAGCTTAGGCGGGGAGCAGTTCTTC. It specifies CASSLGGEQFF.

The rearrangement uses TRBV5-4 and TRBJ1-4; D remains ambiguous. The germline V gene encodes CDR1 SGHNT and CDR2 YYREEE (reference sequence). V was trimmed by 2 bases and J by 7 bases, leaving 12 bases between them. The length of the CDR3 is 14 residues. The DNA for the CDR3 is TGTGCCAGCAGCTTCGACCCCTCGGGTGAAAAACTGTTTTTT. Protein sequence: CASSFDPSGEKLFF.

This sequence joins TRBV30 and TRBJ1-2; D perhaps matches TRBD1 (5 bases). The germline V gene encodes CDR1 GTSNPN and CDR2 SVGIG (reference sequence). Trimming took 4 bases from V and 5 from J, leaving 8 bases between them. The CDR3 runs 11 residues. CDR3 DNA sequence: TGTGCCTGGAACACAGGTTATGGCTACACCTTC. Translating it yields CAWNTGYGYTF.

The chain has TRBV6-6 and TRBJ1-4; D perhaps matches TRBD1 (5 bases). The V end lost 5 bases, the J end lost 4 bases, and 11 bases lay between the germline ends. CDR1 is MNHNY and CDR2 is SVGAGI in the germline V gene (reference sequence). The CDR3 runs 14 residues. The CDR3 DNA is TGTGCCAGCAGTATCCAGGGTGATAATGAAAAACTGTTTTTT. This gives the protein CASSIQGDNEKLFF.

The rearrangement joins TRBV11-2 to TRBJ2-2, with D uncertain. Germline values: CDR1 SGHAT, CDR2 FQNNGV. The CDR3 sequence is 12 residues long. V shed 4 bases and J shed 6 bases, with 6 bases lying between them. CDR3 DNA: TGTGCCAGCAGCTACGGTTCCGGGGAGCTGTTTTTT. Residues: CASSYGSGELFF.

The genes are TRBV18 and TRBJ2-4; maybe TRBD1 (6 bases). V lost 0 bases and J lost 13, with 13 bases in between. Germline lookup yields CDR1 KGHSH and CDR2 LQKENI. The CDR3 runs to 13 residues. The CDR3, as DNA: TGTGCCAGCTCACCACCGGGGGCGGGTTACCAGTACTTC. This codes for CASSPPGAGYQYF.

This chain uses TRBV2 with TRBJ2-3; unclear D gene. Germline V gene sequence: CDR1 SNHLY, CDR2 FYNNEI. There are 13 residues in the CDR3. Trimming shortened V by 6 bases and J by 1 base, and 8 bases separated the two germline ends. The DNA for the CDR3 is TGTGCCAGCAGACAAGAGGGCACAGATACGCAGTATTTT. This codes for CASRQEGTDTQYF.

The chain carries TRBV19 and TRBJ1-1; tentatively, D is TRBD1 (6 bases). Per germline, CDR1 LNHDA and CDR2 SQIVND (reference sequence). The V gene lost 4 bases and the J gene lost 4 bases, with 10 bases spanning the gap. The CDR3 length is 13 residues. In DNA form, the CDR3 reads TGTGCCAGTAGTAGAAAAGGGGGCACTGAAGCTTTCTTT. This translates into CASSRKGGTEAFF.

The chain links TRBV25-1 to TRBJ1-1; D not resolved. The germline V gene encodes CDR1 MGHDK and CDR2 SYGVNS. Trimming stripped 4 bases from V and 2 bases from J, with 14 bases between. The CDR3 runs to 15 residues. CDR3 nucleotides: TGTGCCAGCAGTGTAGCCGGGAAATCAAACACTGAAGCTTTCTTT. It specifies CASSVAGKSNTEAFF.